A single sample is the source of the 25 T cell receptor beta chains below, sequenced in a study of blood T cell repertoires in COVID-19. This table comes from immunoSEQ multiplex PCR, and its TCRdb copy is limited to in-frame clones, with some not included. The sample lists around 220,000 clones, under 90% occurring once. Sample: peripheral blood. These receptor sequences come from a woman older than 75 with COVID-19, enrolled during active disease.

The genes are TRBV18 and TRBJ1-3; D unresolved. The V gene's germline CDR1 is KGHSH and CDR2 LQKENI. The V and J ends lost 2 bases and 3 bases respectively, with 14 bases between them. The CDR3 totals 16 residues. This chain's CDR3 is CASSPYPGWSGNTIYF. As DNA, the CDR3 is TGTGCCAGCTCACCATATCCTGGGTGGAGTGGAAACACCATATATTTT.

J is TRBJ1-3 and V is TRBV6-4; D gene ambiguous. The CDR3 extends over 19 amino acids. V dropped 6 bases and J dropped 0 bases, with 24 bases sitting between them. The germline V gene encodes CDR1 MRHNA and CDR2 SNTAGT. The CDR3 nucleotides read TGTGCCAGCAGCCATAAGGCTCTTCGGGTCGTCAGCTCTGGAAACACCATATATTTT. Its protein product is CASSHKALRVVSSGNTIYF.

This clone is a singleton in its sample. The J gene is TRBJ1-2, the V gene TRBV5-5, with D possibly TRBD1 on 5 matching bases. Per the germline V gene, CDR1 is SGHKS and CDR2 is YYEKEE (reference sequence). The V gene lost 4 bases and the J gene lost 8 bases, with 18 bases spanning the gap. The CDR3 consists of 14 residues. The CDR3 nucleotides are TGTGCCAGCAGCCGTATTGTGGGGGAGGGCGGCTACACCTTC. Translated, it gives CASSRIVGEGGYTF. The whole variable domain, filled in from reference TRBV5-5 and TRBJ1-2, reads DAGVTQSPTHLIKTRGQQVTLRCSPISGHKSVSWYQQVLGQGPQFIFQYYEKEERGRGNFPDRFSARQFPNYSSELNVNALLLGDSALYLCASSRIVGEGGYTFGSGTRLTVV.

The CDR3 coding sequence is TGTGCCAGCCGGGGGGAGCTAGCGGGAGCCTACGAGCAGTACTTC. Protein product: CASRGELAGAYEQYF. This chain joins TRBV5-4 and TRBJ2-7; 10 bases are a match to TRBD2. Germline CDR1 SGHNT, CDR2 YYREEE (reference sequence). V trimming: 7 bases; J trimming: 2 bases; junction bases outside the gene matches: 9. The CDR3 runs to 15 residues.

The CDR3 reads CASSLIAGTARGEQYF. CDR3 sequence (DNA): TGTGCCAGCAGTCTTATCGCCGGGACAGCAAGAGGAGAGCAGTACTTC. This chain connects TRBV7-9 to TRBJ2-7, with TRBD1 matching 7 bases. CDR1 is SEHNR, CDR2 FQNEAQ, per germline (reference sequence). The V gene end was trimmed by 6 bases and the J gene end by 7 bases; junction bases not matched to a gene: 18. The CDR3 has 16 amino acids. The variable domain in full, completed from reference TRBV7-9 and TRBJ2-7, reads DTGVSQNPRHKITKRGQNVTFRCDPISEHNRLYWYRQTLGQGPEFLTYFQNEAQLEKSRLLSDRFSAERPKGSFSTLEIQRTEQGDSAMYLCASSLIAGTARGEQYFGPGTRLTVT.

This rearrangement joins TRBV19 to TRBJ2-4, with D tentatively TRBD2 (5 bases). From germline, CDR1 is LNHDA and CDR2 SQIVND (reference sequence). V gave up 0 bases and J gave up 9 bases, with 15 bases separating them. The CDR3 has 15 amino acids. The CDR3 spells CASSIDPPMAGIQYF. CDR3 bases: TGTGCCAGTAGTATAGATCCCCCCATGGCGGGCATTCAGTACTTC.

The chain joins TRBV6-1 to TRBJ1-5, with a weak D call TRBD1 (5 bases). V lost 2 bases to trimming and J lost 7 bases, with 12 bases between them. The CDR3 is 14 residues long. Germline V lookup: CDR1 MNHNS, CDR2 SASEGT. The CDR3 nucleotides read TGTGCCAGCAGTGAATTGGGGGGAAGGCAGCCCCAGCATTTT. Translation: CASSELGGRQPQHF.

V and J are TRBV5-1 and TRBJ1-2; D not certain. V was cut by 0 bases and J by 2 bases, with 8 bases left in between. This CDR3 has 14 residues. The germline V gene has CDR1 SGHRS and CDR2 YFSETQ. The CDR3 reads CASSLAETNYGYTF. In DNA, the CDR3 is TGCGCCAGCAGCTTGGCCGAGACAAACTATGGCTACACCTTC.

In its sample, this clone was seen once. The sample carries other DNA sequences with the same CDR3. The chain uses TRBV27 and TRBJ1-1; 7 bases align to TRBD1. V lost 6 bases, J lost 5 bases, and 9 bases stayed unmatched. Germline V gene sequence: CDR1 MNHEY, CDR2 SMNVEV (reference sequence). This CDR3 contains 14 residues. The CDR3 DNA reads TGTGCCAGCAGCCCCCGACAGGGTGTTACTGAAGCTTTCTTT. It codes for CASSPRQGVTEAFF.

V is TRBV7-3 and J is TRBJ1-6; no reliable D call. Trimming cost V 2 bases and J 6 bases, with 8 bases left between them. CDR1 SGHTA and CDR2 FQGTGA come from the germline V gene. This CDR3 contains 14 residues. Written as DNA, the CDR3 is TGTGCCAGCAGCTTAGAGGTGCTTAATTCACCCCTCCACTTT. Translating gives CASSLEVLNSPLHF.

There are a few counts of this clone. J is TRBJ1-3 and V is TRBV27; D unresolved. The CDR3 runs 14 residues. Trimming left V 4 bases short and J 0 bases short, with 7 bases between. Germline loops: CDR1 MNHEY, CDR2 SMNVEV (reference sequence). CDR3 bases: TGTGCCAGCAGTTCGGTCGGCTCTGGAAACACCATATATTTT. Translation gives CASSSVGSGNTIYF.

The rearrangement uses TRBV24-1 and TRBJ2-3; the match to TRBD2 covers 8 bases. V shed 4 bases, J shed 3 bases, and the junction held 8 bases outside the gene matches. The CDR3 is made up of 16 amino acids. The germline CDR1 and CDR2 sequences are KGHDR and SFDVKD. The CDR3 coding sequence is TGTGCCACCAGTGAACCTAATAGCGGGATTACAGATACGCAGTATTTT. This gives the protein CATSEPNSGITDTQYF.

CDR3 coding DNA: TGCGCCAGCAGCCAAGATAGGGGCCCCTTTGAAGCTTTCTTT. Encoded protein: CASSQDRGPFEAFF. The chain has TRBV4-1 and TRBJ1-1, with D maybe TRBD1 (5 bases). The germline V and J ends were trimmed by 0 bases and 7 bases, with 12 bases remaining between them. Germline V gene sequence: CDR1 MGHRA, CDR2 YSYEKL. There are 14 residues in the CDR3.

V and J are TRBV5-4 and TRBJ1-2; 7 positions agree with TRBD1. The CDR3 has 15 amino acids. V lost 4 bases and J lost 4; bases outside the gene matches: 10. CDR1 is SGHNT and CDR2 is YYREEE in the germline V gene (reference sequence). The CDR3 DNA follows: TGTGCCAGCAGCCCGGGACAGCCAGAAGGCTATGGCTACACCTTC. Protein: CASSPGQPEGYGYTF.

This rearrangement joins TRBV28 to TRBJ1-1; the match to TRBD1 covers 10 bases. Germline values: CDR1 MDHEN, CDR2 SYDVKM. The J segment lost 7 bases and the V segment lost 5 bases, leaving 4 bases of the junction unmatched. The CDR3 totals 13 residues. CDR3 residues: CASSKGQGLEAFF. The CDR3 nucleotides read TGTGCCAGCAGTAAGGGACAGGGGCTTGAAGCTTTCTTT.

In its sample, this clone was seen once. The chain is built from TRBV11-2 and TRBJ2-3; D is undetermined. The CDR3 has 15 amino acids. Trimming removed 0 bases at V and 2 bases at J, with 9 bases between. Looked up from germline, CDR1 is SGHAT and CDR2 is FQNNGV. For the CDR3, the DNA is TGTGCCAGCAGCTTAGAGTGGCCATACACAGATACGCAGTATTTT. Protein: CASSLEWPYTDTQYF.

The V gene is TRBV27, the J gene TRBJ2-5, with 10 bases fitting TRBD1. Germline CDR1 reads MNHEY; CDR2 reads SMNVEV (reference sequence). The CDR3 totals 15 residues. V was clipped by 5 bases and J by 5 bases; unmatched bases: 8. CDR3 sequence reads: CASSPPTGGRETQYF. The CDR3 coding sequence is TGTGCCAGCAGTCCACCGACAGGGGGCCGGGAGACCCAGTACTTC.

The rearrangement joins TRBV20-1 to TRBJ2-3; the D gene is possibly TRBD1 (5 bases). Looked up from germline, CDR1 is DFQATT and CDR2 is SNEGSKA (reference sequence). The length of the CDR3 is 11 residues. The germline V and J ends were trimmed by 3 bases and 8 bases, with 9 bases remaining between them. The chain's CDR3 is CSASGAITQYF. The CDR3 DNA is TGCAGTGCTAGTGGGGCGATTACGCAGTATTTT.

CDR3 sequence (DNA): TGTGCCATCAGTGAGTCGGGGGGGACAATTACCTACGAGCAGTACTTC. It yields the protein CAISESGGTITYEQYF. This rearrangement joins TRBV10-3 to TRBJ2-7, with D tentatively TRBD2 (7 bases). Deletions cut 0 bases from V and 2 bases from J, with 14 bases between. This CDR3 contains 16 residues. From germline, CDR1 is ENHRY and CDR2 SYGVKD.

The chain is built from TRBV28 and TRBJ1-5; D possibly corresponds to TRBD1 (5 bases). Trimming pared 1 base from V and 3 bases from J, leaving 10 bases between. Germline V gene data show CDR1 as MDHEN and CDR2 as SYDVKM. The CDR3 sequence is 15 residues long. The CDR3 DNA follows: TGTGCCAGCAGTTTATTTGCGGGACTCAATCAGCCCCAGCATTTT. It encodes CASSLFAGLNQPQHF.

This clone occurred once. The V and J genes are TRBV10-3 and TRBJ2-7; perhaps TRBD2 as D (6 bases). V was pared by 2 bases and J by 3 bases, with 14 bases between. The CDR3 extends over 15 amino acids. Germline V lookup: CDR1 ENHRY, CDR2 SYGVKD. The CDR3: CAISERQVGGYEQYF. The CDR3 nucleotides read TGTGCCATCAGTGAGCGGCAGGTGGGGGGCTACGAGCAGTACTTC.

This clone was observed a handful of times. V is TRBV10-3 and J is TRBJ1-6; D might be TRBD1 (6 bases). V lost 6 bases to trimming and J lost 0 bases, with 9 bases between them. The CDR3 is 15 residues long. CDR1 ENHRY and CDR2 SYGVKD come from the germline V gene. CDR3 bases: TGTGCCATCAGGGGAGGGGGCTCCTATAATTCACCCCTCCACTTT. Translated, it gives CAIRGGGSYNSPLHF.

This sequence joins TRBV7-3 and TRBJ1-6; no definite D call. The germline V gene encodes CDR1 SGHTA and CDR2 FQGTGA. The length of the CDR3 is 12 residues. Trimming took off 2 bases at V and 11 bases at J, with 7 bases between the two ends. The CDR3 DNA reads TGTGCCAGCAGCTTAGGCGGAGCACCCCTCCACTTT. As protein: CASSLGGAPLHF.

CDR3 region: CAISEFSLSGNTIYF. The CDR3 region has the DNA TGTGCCATCAGTGAGTTTAGCCTCTCTGGAAACACCATATATTTT. The chain recombines TRBV10-3 with TRBJ1-3; D unclear. The length of the CDR3 is 15 residues. Germline-derived CDR1 and CDR2 are ENHRY and SYGVKD. Trimming took 1 base from V and 0 from J, leaving 7 bases between them.

The V call is TRBV6-5, the J call TRBJ1-5, with TRBD1 matching over 7 bases. This CDR3 comprises 14 residues. J was trimmed by 0 bases and V by 6 bases; bases with no gene match: 2. Germline V gives CDR1 MNHEY, CDR2 SVGAGI. The CDR3 coding sequence is TGTGCCAGCAGACGACAGGGTAGCAATCAGCCCCAGCATTTT. Translated, it gives CASRRQGSNQPQHF.